Below, 17 T cell receptor beta chains from the same sample are listed, as sequenced in a study of blood T cell repertoires in COVID-19. The method was immunoSEQ multiplex PCR; TCRdb's version includes in-frame clones alone and lacks a portion of them. The sample consists of more than 95,000 clones, over 80% of them appearing once. Input material: peripheral blood. All receptors come from a man at least 80 years old with acute or convalescent COVID-19.

V and J are TRBV30 and TRBJ2-1, with TRBD1 identical over 10 bases. The V gene end was trimmed by 0 bases and the J gene end by 5 bases; junction bases not matched to a gene: 7. Germline CDR1 GTSNPN, CDR2 SVGIG (reference sequence). There are 16 residues in the CDR3. The chain's CDR3 is CAWSVRDRGFNNEQFF. DNA of the CDR3: TGTGCCTGGAGTGTACGGGACAGGGGCTTTAACAATGAGCAGTTCTTC.

This CDR3 reads CASSLDGRQGDGYTF. The CDR3 region has the DNA TGCGCCAGCAGCTTAGATGGTCGGCAGGGCGATGGCTACACCTTC. This chain links TRBV5-1 with TRBJ1-2, with D perhaps TRBD1 (5 bases). The V end lost 2 bases, the J end lost 6 bases, and 17 bases lay between the germline ends. Germline-derived CDR1 and CDR2 are SGHRS and YFSETQ. The CDR3 has 15 amino acids.

V is TRBV5-5 and J is TRBJ2-5; 13 bases are shared with TRBD2. J was trimmed by 1 base and V by 4 bases; bases with no gene match: 10. The V gene's germline CDR1 is SGHKS and CDR2 YYEKEE (reference sequence). The CDR3 is 18 residues long. The CDR3 spells CASSGGTSGALSQETQYF. The CDR3 DNA is TGTGCCAGCAGCGGGGGGACTAGCGGGGCCCTCTCCCAAGAGACCCAGTACTTC.

This chain joins TRBV14 and TRBJ2-1; TRBD2 matches 9 bases. J lost 5 bases, V lost 4 bases, and 6 bases had no gene match. The CDR3 sequence is 15 residues long. The V gene's germline CDR1 is SGHDN and CDR2 FVKESK. This CDR3 is CASSPLAGLDNEQFF. CDR3 nucleotide sequence: TGTGCCAGCAGCCCGCTAGCGGGACTGGACAATGAGCAGTTCTTC.

The chain has TRBV6-6 and TRBJ2-7; D possibly corresponds to TRBD2 (6 bases). The V and J ends lost 2 bases and 6 bases respectively, with 17 bases between them. The CDR3 is made up of 15 amino acids. The germline CDR1 and CDR2 sequences are MNHNY and SVGAGI (reference sequence). Written as DNA, the CDR3 is TGTGCCAGCAGTTACGGGGGGACCACCGTCCTCGAGCAGTACTTC. It specifies CASSYGGTTVLEQYF.

V gene TRBV28 combines with J gene TRBJ2-3; 15 bases align to TRBD2. V dropped 4 bases and J dropped 5; count of bases not matched to a gene: 4. The CDR3 is 16 amino acids. Germline V gene data show CDR1 as MDHEN and CDR2 as SYDVKM. The CDR3 sequence: CASSSWTSGREDTQYF. DNA for the CDR3: TGTGCCAGCAGTTCCTGGACTAGCGGGAGGGAAGATACGCAGTATTTT. Using reference TRBV28 and TRBJ2-3 for the parts outside the CDR3, the full variable domain is DVKVTQSSRYLVKRTGEKVFLECVQDMDHENMFWYRQDPGLGLRLIYFSYDVKMKEKGDIPEGYSVSREKKERFSLILESASTNQTSMYLCASSSWTSGREDTQYFGPGTRLTVL.

CDR3 loop: CASSQEQGGPLYEQYF. The CDR3 region has the DNA TGCGCCAGCAGCCAAGAGCAGGGCGGTCCCCTCTACGAGCAGTACTTC. V and J are TRBV4-1 and TRBJ2-7; tentatively, D is TRBD1 (5 bases). Trimming stripped 0 bases from V and 3 bases from J, with 15 bases between. CDR3 length equals 16 residues. Germline loops: CDR1 MGHRA, CDR2 YSYEKL.

The chain couples TRBV7-2 to TRBJ2-7; the D is unclear. This CDR3 spans 13 amino acids. Trimming removed 4 bases from V and 3 bases from J, with 10 bases in between. The V gene's germline CDR1 is SGHTA and CDR2 FQGNSA. The CDR3 sequence: CASSSGTYYEQYF. The CDR3, as DNA: TGTGCCAGCAGCTCCGGTACCTACTACGAGCAGTACTTC.

V is TRBV3-1 (or the pseudogene TRBV3-2) and J is TRBJ2-1; D might be TRBD2 (6 bases). Looked up from germline, CDR1 is LGHDT and CDR2 is YNNKEL (reference sequence). Trimming took off 0 bases at V and 9 bases at J, with 18 bases between the two ends. The CDR3 has 16 residues. In DNA, the CDR3 is TGTGCCAGCAGCCAAGATTCGGCGGGGTGCCGTGTTGAGCAGTTCTTC. This sequence encodes CASSQDSAGCRVEQFF.

This chain uses TRBV6-2 or TRBV6-3 with TRBJ1-1; D uncertain. This CDR3 comprises 16 residues. Per the germline V gene, CDR1 is MNHEY and CDR2 is SVGEGT. With 3 bases removed from V and 0 bases from J, the gap between germline ends came to 14 bases. The CDR3 region is CASSYVRKQLNTEAFF. CDR3 nucleotide sequence: TGTGCCAGCAGTTATGTCCGAAAACAGCTGAACACTGAAGCTTTCTTT.

This clone has a handful of counts. CDR3 in DNA: TGTGCCAGCAGTTTAGGACCGACAGGGACGCGAGGCTACACCTTC. It is translated as CASSLGPTGTRGYTF. V is TRBV28 and J is TRBJ1-2, with 7 nucleotides matching TRBD1. This CDR3 is built from 15 residues. CDR1 is MDHEN, CDR2 SYDVKM, per germline. Losses at the gene ends were 2 bases for V and 8 bases for J; bases not matched to a gene: 11.

This clone has a single count. The rearrangement joins TRBV18 to TRBJ1-5, with 8 nucleotides matching TRBD1. The J segment lost 6 bases and the V segment lost 3 bases, leaving 10 bases of the junction unmatched. Germline loops: CDR1 KGHSH, CDR2 LQKENI. The CDR3 runs to 16 residues. The CDR3 is CASSPPTGDDGQPQHF. The CDR3 bases are TGTGCCAGCTCACCCCCGACAGGGGATGATGGTCAGCCCCAGCATTTT.

The chain uses TRBV18 and TRBJ2-7; no clear D gene. This CDR3 is built from 17 residues. Germline V gives CDR1 KGHSH, CDR2 LQKENI. V dropped 3 bases and J dropped 3 bases, with 21 bases sitting between them. The CDR3 region is CASSPGLLPDQHYEQYF. CDR3 bases: TGTGCCAGCTCACCTGGGCTTCTGCCCGATCAACACTACGAGCAGTACTTC.

The chain uses TRBV3-1 (or the pseudogene TRBV3-2) and TRBJ2-5, with TRBD1 matching 8 bases. V was pared by 1 base and J by 5 bases, with 6 bases of the junction left unmatched. The CDR3 consists of 15 residues. Looked up from germline, CDR1 is LGHDT and CDR2 is YNNKEL (reference sequence). The CDR3 loop is CASSQGTGPAETQYF. The CDR3 DNA reads as TGTGCCAGCAGCCAAGGGACAGGGCCTGCGGAGACCCAGTACTTC.

This clone has more than one count but fewer than ten. The V gene is TRBV27, the J gene TRBJ1-5; 7 bases match TRBD1. From germline, CDR1 is MNHEY and CDR2 SMNVEV (reference sequence). Trimming at V came to 5 bases and at J to 3 bases, leaving 7 bases not matched to a gene. The CDR3 is 15 residues long. CDR3: CASSGDRALNQPQHF. In DNA, the CDR3 is TGTGCCAGCAGTGGGGACAGAGCCCTCAATCAGCCCCAGCATTTT.

This sequence joins TRBV4-3 and TRBJ1-1; the match to TRBD1 covers 7 bases. J was trimmed by 7 bases and V by 4 bases; bases with no gene match: 6. Germline CDR1 reads LGHNA; CDR2 reads YSLEER. This CDR3 contains 13 residues. The CDR3 sequence is CASSRRTGDEAFF. CDR3 DNA sequence: TGCGCCAGCAGCCGCCGAACAGGGGATGAAGCTTTCTTT.

V usage is TRBV10-3 and J usage is TRBJ1-1, with 7 nucleotides matching TRBD1. The length of the CDR3 is 13 residues. V trimming: 4 bases; J trimming: 1 base; junction bases outside the gene matches: 0. The germline gives CDR1 ENHRY, CDR2 SYGVKD. The CDR3 nucleotides are TGTGCCATCAGTGGACAGGGGAACACTGAAGCTTTCTTT. Translated, it gives CAISGQGNTEAFF.